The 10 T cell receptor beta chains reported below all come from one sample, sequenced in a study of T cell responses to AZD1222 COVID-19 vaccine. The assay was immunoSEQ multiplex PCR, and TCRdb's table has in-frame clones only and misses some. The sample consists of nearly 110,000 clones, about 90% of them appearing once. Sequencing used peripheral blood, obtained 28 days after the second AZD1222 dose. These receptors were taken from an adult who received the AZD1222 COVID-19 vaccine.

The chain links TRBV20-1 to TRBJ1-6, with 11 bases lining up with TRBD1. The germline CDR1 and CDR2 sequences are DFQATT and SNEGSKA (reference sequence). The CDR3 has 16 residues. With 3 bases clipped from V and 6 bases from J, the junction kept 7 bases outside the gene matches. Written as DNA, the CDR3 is TGCAGTGCTAGTCTAGGACAGGGGGCAAGTAATTCACCCCTCCACTTT. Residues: CSASLGQGASNSPLHF.

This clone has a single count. The CDR3: CASSLVQDNEQFF. The CDR3 nucleotides read TGTGCCAGCAGTTTGGTCCAAGACAATGAGCAGTTCTTC. The chain uses TRBV12-3 or TRBV12-4 and TRBJ2-1; no clear D. Trimming cost V 3 bases and J 5 bases, with 8 bases left between them. The CDR3 spans 13 residues.

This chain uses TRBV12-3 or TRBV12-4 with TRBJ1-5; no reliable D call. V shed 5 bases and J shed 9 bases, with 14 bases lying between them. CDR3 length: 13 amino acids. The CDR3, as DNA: TGTGCCAGCAGTCCCCGGGTAAGTGGGCCCCAGCATTTT. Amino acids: CASSPRVSGPQHF.

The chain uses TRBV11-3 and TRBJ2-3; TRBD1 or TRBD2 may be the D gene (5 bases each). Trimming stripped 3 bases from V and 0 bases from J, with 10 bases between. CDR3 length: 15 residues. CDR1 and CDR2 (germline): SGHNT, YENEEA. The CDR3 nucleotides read TGTGCCAGCAGCTTTGGGGGTTCTAGCACAGATACGCAGTATTTT. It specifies CASSFGGSSTDTQYF. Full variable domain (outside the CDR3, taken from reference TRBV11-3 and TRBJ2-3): EAGVVQSPRYKIIEKKQPVAFWCNPISGHNTLYWYLQNLGQGPELLIRYENEEAVDDSQLPKDRFSAERLKGVDSTLKIQPAELGDSAVYLCASSFGGSSTDTQYFGPGTRLTVL.

DNA for the CDR3: TGTGCCAGCACCGTATCTAATGAAAAACTGTTTTTT. This gives the protein CASTVSNEKLFF. The V call is TRBV28, the J call TRBJ1-4; D not resolved. V was pared by 7 bases and J by 3 bases, with 6 bases between. Germline assignment: CDR1 MDHEN and CDR2 SYDVKM. This CDR3 region has 12 residues.

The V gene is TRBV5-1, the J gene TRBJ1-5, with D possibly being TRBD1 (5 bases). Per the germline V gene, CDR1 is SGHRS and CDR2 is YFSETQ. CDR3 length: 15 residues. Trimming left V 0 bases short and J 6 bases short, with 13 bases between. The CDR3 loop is CASSLGTSGGQPQHF. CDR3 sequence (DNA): TGCGCCAGCAGCTTGGGAACCAGCGGGGGTCAGCCCCAGCATTTT.

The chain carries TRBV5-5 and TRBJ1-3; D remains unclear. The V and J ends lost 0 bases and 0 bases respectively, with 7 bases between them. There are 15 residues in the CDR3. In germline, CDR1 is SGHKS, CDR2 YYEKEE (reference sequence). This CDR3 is CASSLAPDSGNTIYF. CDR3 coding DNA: TGTGCCAGCAGCTTGGCCCCGGACTCTGGAAACACCATATATTTT.

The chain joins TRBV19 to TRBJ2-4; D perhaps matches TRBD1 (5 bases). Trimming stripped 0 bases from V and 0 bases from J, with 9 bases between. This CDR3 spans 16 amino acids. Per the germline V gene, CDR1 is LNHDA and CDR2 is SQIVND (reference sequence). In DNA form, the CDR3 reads TGTGCCAGTAGTATAGAAGGGGCAAGAGCCAAAAACATTCAGTACTTC. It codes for CASSIEGARAKNIQYF.

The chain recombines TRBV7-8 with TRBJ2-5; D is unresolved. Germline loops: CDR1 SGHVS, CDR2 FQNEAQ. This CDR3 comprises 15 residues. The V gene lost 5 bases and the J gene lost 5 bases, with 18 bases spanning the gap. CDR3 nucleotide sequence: TGTGCCAGCAGCCCCGCGGAAGGGTACTATGAGACCCAGTACTTC. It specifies CASSPAEGYYETQYF.

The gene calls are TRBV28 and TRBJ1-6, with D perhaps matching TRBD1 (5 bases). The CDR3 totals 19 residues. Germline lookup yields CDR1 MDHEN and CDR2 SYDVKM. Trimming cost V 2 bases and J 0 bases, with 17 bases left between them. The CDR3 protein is CASSLPGTSISSYNSPLHF. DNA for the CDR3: TGTGCCAGCAGTTTACCCGGGACGTCCATTTCCTCCTATAATTCACCCCTCCACTTT.